The 11 T cell receptor beta chains below were found in one sample sequenced in a study of blood T cell repertoires in COVID-19 (dated by TCRdb to about 2020). Library construction relied on the immunoSEQ multiplex PCR assay. TCRdb took this table from immuneACCESS and kept in-frame rearrangements with V and J called. Such tables lack part of the clones; where checked against another copy, unresolved V genes explain under half of the gap, and the rest is unexplained. The sample yields approximately 130,000 clones; 70% to 90% were counted once. The ten top clones hold 7.6% of the sample. Input material: peripheral blood. These receptors originate from a man aged 50-59 years with acute or convalescent COVID-19.

The rearrangement links TRBV30 to TRBJ1-2; 7 bases fit TRBD1. V was pared by 0 bases and J by 0 bases, with 10 bases of the junction left unmatched. Germline CDR1 is GTSNPN and CDR2 is SVGIG (reference sequence). The CDR3 totals 17 residues. The CDR3 DNA reads TGTGCCTGGAGTGTAAGGCAGGGGGGAGCGACTAACTATGGCTACACCTTC. This gives the protein CAWSVRQGGATNYGYTF. Drawing the rest from reference TRBV30 and TRBJ1-2, the complete variable domain is SQTIHQWPATLVQPVGSPLSLECTVEGTSNPNLYWYRQAAGRGLQLLFYSVGIGQISSEVPQNLSASRPQDRQFILSSKKLLLSDSGFYLCAWSVRQGGATNYGYTFGSGTRLTVV.

This clone was recorded a few times. The genes are TRBV10-3 and TRBJ1-4; D remains unclear. V lost 3 bases to trimming and J lost 8 bases, with 13 bases between them. The CDR3 is made up of 14 amino acids. Germline CDR1 is ENHRY and CDR2 is SYGVKD. This CDR3 reads CAISDHAQYEKLFF. Written as DNA, the CDR3 is TGTGCCATCAGTGATCACGCTCAGTACGAAAAACTGTTTTTT.

The chain couples TRBV5-6 to TRBJ1-5, with 9 bases lining up with TRBD1. With V trimmed by 1 base and J by 6 bases, 5 bases remained unmatched. The length of the CDR3 is 15 residues. Germline V gene lookup returns CDR1 SGHDT and CDR2 YYEEEE. CDR3 nucleotide sequence: TGTGCCAGCAGCTTGAGGACAGGGGACATTCAGCCCCAGCATTTT. This codes for CASSLRTGDIQPQHF. The full variable domain, in which reference TRBV5-6 and TRBJ1-5 provide the parts outside the CDR3, is DAGVTQSPTHLIKTRGQQVTLRCSPKSGHDTVSWYQQALGQGPQFIFQYYEEEERQRGNFPDRFSGHQFPNYSSELNVNALLLGDSALYLCASSLRTGDIQPQHFGDGTRLSIL.

DNA for the CDR3: TGTGCCAGCAGCTTCCGGACAGGGGAAGTCGAGACCCAGTACTTC. Protein product: CASSFRTGEVETQYF. J is TRBJ2-5 and V is TRBV5-5; 9 bases are shared with TRBD1. The CDR3 runs to 15 residues. Germline values: CDR1 SGHKS, CDR2 YYEKEE (reference sequence). The J segment lost 5 bases and the V segment lost 2 bases, leaving 7 bases of the junction unmatched.

The V gene is TRBV6-4, the J gene TRBJ2-1; 9 bases fit TRBD2. The germline V gene has CDR1 MRHNA and CDR2 SNTAGT. The length of the CDR3 is 16 residues. Trimming removed 6 bases from V and 7 bases from J; junction bases left unmatched: 13. The CDR3 region is CASRTPLAGFTNEQFF. In DNA form, the CDR3 reads TGTGCCAGCAGAACCCCCCTAGCGGGATTTACGAATGAGCAGTTCTTC.

The V call is TRBV6-2 or TRBV6-3, the J call TRBJ2-1; weak D call: TRBD2 (6 bases). The germline V and J ends were trimmed by 0 bases and 15 bases, with 12 bases remaining between them. CDR3 length equals 12 residues. From germline, CDR1 is MNHEY and CDR2 SVGEGT. CDR3 residues: CASSYSGRDGFF. DNA of the CDR3: TGTGCCAGCAGTTACTCTGGGCGGGACGGGTTCTTC.

The chain combines TRBV24-1 with TRBJ1-2; D is possibly TRBD1 (6 bases). CDR1 and CDR2 from the germline V gene are KGHDR and SFDVKD. V lost 6 bases and J lost 0, with 10 bases in between. The CDR3 runs 14 residues. The CDR3 DNA follows: TGTGCCACCAGTCAGGGGTGGGCTAACTATGGCTACACCTTC. It translates to CATSQGWANYGYTF.

The chain combines TRBV7-2 with TRBJ2-3, with 10 bases that match TRBD2. CDR1 SGHTA and CDR2 FQGNSA come from the germline V gene. Trimming took 2 bases from V and 4 from J; bases not matched to a gene: 9. CDR3 length equals 17 residues. CDR3 sequence: CASSLSRLAGVSDTQYF. CDR3 sequence (DNA): TGTGCCAGCAGCTTATCCCGGCTAGCGGGAGTATCAGATACGCAGTATTTT.

This rearrangement joins TRBV7-2 to TRBJ1-2; D unclear. The V gene's germline CDR1 is SGHTA and CDR2 FQGNSA. V was pared by 5 bases and J by 5 bases, with 9 bases between. This CDR3 comprises 12 residues. The CDR3 protein is CASSKEDYGYTF. CDR3 coding DNA: TGTGCCAGCAGCAAGGAGGATTATGGCTACACCTTC.

The chain combines TRBV19 with TRBJ1-3; D remains unclear. Trimming took off 2 bases at V and 0 bases at J, with 11 bases between the two ends. The length of the CDR3 is 16 residues. Germline-derived CDR1 and CDR2 are LNHDA and SQIVND (reference sequence). Here the CDR3 DNA reads TGTGCCAGTAGTATACTGAACACCGTCTCTGGAAACACCATATATTTT. As protein: CASSILNTVSGNTIYF.

This chain joins TRBV5-1 and TRBJ2-3; 7 positions agree with TRBD1. The CDR3 contains 15 residues. Germline V gives CDR1 SGHRS, CDR2 YFSETQ. V dropped 3 bases and J dropped 6; count of bases not matched to a gene: 10. CDR3 sequence reads: CASSSLIGGPDTQYF. Here the CDR3 DNA reads TGCGCCAGCAGCTCCCTCATAGGGGGCCCCGATACGCAGTATTTT.